The 7 T cell receptor beta chains below all came from one sample that was sequenced in a study of blood T cell repertoires in COVID-19 (dated by TCRdb to about 2020). The library was produced with the immunoSEQ multiplex PCR assay. TCRdb stores this immuneACCESS table with in-frame sequences only. Part of the clones is absent; in the studies checked, under half of the shortfall reflects unresolved V genes, and no reason is known for the rest. This sample is represented by tens of thousands of clones; 82% of them were singletons. Around 4.1% of the sample comes from the top ten. Material for sequencing was peripheral blood. The receptors here all came from a woman aged 55 to 70 with acute or convalescent COVID-19.

The V gene is TRBV19, the J gene TRBJ1-1; tentative D call: TRBD1 (5 bases). Looked up from germline, CDR1 is LNHDA and CDR2 is SQIVND (reference sequence). The CDR3 loop spans 15 amino acids. The V gene lost 5 bases and the J gene lost 4 bases, with 17 bases spanning the gap. CDR3 bases: TGTGCCAGTAGTCTCGGAGGGGCTTTGGGCACTGAAGCTTTCTTT. Translating it yields CASSLGGALGTEAFF.

The chain recombines TRBV18 with TRBJ1-4; D remains unclear. Germline V CDR1 and CDR2: KGHSH, LQKENI. Deletions cut 2 bases from V and 6 bases from J, with 4 bases between. The CDR3 length is 12 residues. The CDR3 reads CASSPSDEKLFF. CDR3 sequence (DNA): TGTGCCAGCTCACCATCAGATGAAAAACTGTTTTTT.

The CDR3 region has the DNA TGCGCCAGCAGCTCGGGACTAGCGGGAGGAGCAGATACGCAGTATTTT. Residues: CASSSGLAGGADTQYF. The chain couples TRBV5-1 to TRBJ2-3; TRBD2 matches at 15 bases. This CDR3 is built from 16 residues. Germline loops: CDR1 SGHRS, CDR2 YFSETQ. The V gene end was trimmed by 3 bases and the J gene end by 4 bases; junction bases not matched to a gene: 3. The entire variable domain, with the rest obtained from reference TRBV5-1 and TRBJ2-3, is as follows: KAGVTQTPRYLIKTRGQQVTLSCSPISGHRSVSWYQQTPGQGLQFLFEYFSETQRNKGNFPGRFSGRQFSNSRSEMNVSTLELGDSALYLCASSSGLAGGADTQYFGPGTRLTVL.

This clone occurred once. The V and J genes are TRBV5-8 and TRBJ2-1; 14 bases align to TRBD2. Germline CDR1 is SGHTS and CDR2 is YDEGEE. The CDR3 is 16 residues long. V was clipped by 3 bases and J by 9 bases; unmatched bases: 8. The CDR3 sequence is CASSSMYGTSGSEQFF. CDR3 nucleotides: TGTGCCAGCAGCTCTATGTACGGGACTAGCGGGAGTGAGCAGTTCTTC.

The J gene is TRBJ1-4, the V gene TRBV15; a weak D match, TRBD1 (6 bases). V gave up 1 base and J gave up 5 bases, with 29 bases separating them. Germline CDR1 and CDR2: LNHNV and YYDKDF (reference sequence). This CDR3 spans 21 amino acids. CDR3 nucleotide sequence: TGTGCCACCAGCAGAGCTCATCCCGTACGGAACTTCAGGGGAACGAATGAAAAACTGTTTTTT. Translating gives CATSRAHPVRNFRGTNEKLFF.

The chain recombines TRBV6-5 with TRBJ1-2, with 9 bases that match TRBD1. The CDR3 runs to 15 residues. Germline lookup yields CDR1 MNHEY and CDR2 SVGAGI. The CDR3 coding sequence is TGTGCTGCCAAGGCGGAGGGGACAGGGACCTATGGCTACACCTTC. Translated, it gives CAAKAEGTGTYGYTF.

The chain combines TRBV25-1 with TRBJ1-2, with D hard to call. Trimming stripped 2 bases from V and 4 bases from J, with 8 bases between. The V gene's germline CDR1 is MGHDK and CDR2 SYGVNS. This CDR3 contains 13 residues. The CDR3 nucleotides are TGTGCCAGCAGTGAAACCTTCAGCTATGGCTACACCTTC. As protein: CASSETFSYGYTF.